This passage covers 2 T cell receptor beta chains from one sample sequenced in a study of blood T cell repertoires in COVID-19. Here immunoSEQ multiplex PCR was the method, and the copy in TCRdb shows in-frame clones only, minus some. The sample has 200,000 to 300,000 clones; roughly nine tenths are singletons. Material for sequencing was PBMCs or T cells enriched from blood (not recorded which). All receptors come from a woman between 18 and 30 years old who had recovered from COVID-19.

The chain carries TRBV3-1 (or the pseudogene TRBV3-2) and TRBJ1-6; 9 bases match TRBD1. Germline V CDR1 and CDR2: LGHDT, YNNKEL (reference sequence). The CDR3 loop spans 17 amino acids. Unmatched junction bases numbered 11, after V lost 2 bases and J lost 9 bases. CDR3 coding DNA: TGTGCCAGCAGCCAATCTTGGGGACAGGGCCTGTCTTCACCCCTCCACTTT. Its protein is CASSQSWGQGLSSPLHF.

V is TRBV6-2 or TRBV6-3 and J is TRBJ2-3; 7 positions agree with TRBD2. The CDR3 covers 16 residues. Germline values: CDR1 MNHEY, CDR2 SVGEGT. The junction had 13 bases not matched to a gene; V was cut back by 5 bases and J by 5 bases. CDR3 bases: TGTGCCAGCAGTAAGTCCCTAGCGGAGATAGGAGATACGCAGTATTTT. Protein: CASSKSLAEIGDTQYF.